Listed below are T cell receptor beta chains from one sample, sequenced in a study of T cell repertoires in cytomegalovirus infection. TCRdb re-analysed the reads in MiXCR, keeping a single row per CDR3 protein. In the table there are around 270,000 distinct CDR3 sequences, approximately 9% of which are singletons. The sequencing sample was made of PBMCs. The receptors here all came from a human donor in good health (CMV status not recorded). Some clones in this sample may be carry-over from other donors' samples. Both conserved end residues are part of each CDR3. A D gene is named only where the DNA matches it firmly. Clone size, where shown, is once, few, many, or a class for clones that have expanded.

TRBV7-2	many	TRBD2	TRBJ2-3	TGTGCCAGCAGCTTAGAGGCCGGGACTAGCGGGAGAGGGCGCACAGATACGCAGTATTTT	CASSLEAGTSGRGRTDTQYF
TRBV6-2/TRBV6-3	.	.	TRBJ2-1	TGTGCCAGCAGAGCACCGGGAGAATTTACAAATGAGCAGTTCTTC	CASRAPGEFTNEQFF
TRBV20-1	many	TRBD2	TRBJ2-3	TGCAGTGCTAGGCAGCGGGATTGGAAGGATACGCAGTATTTT	CSARQRDWKDTQYF
TRBV5-4	few	TRBD2	TRBJ2-1	TGTGCCAGCAGCCCCACCCGGACTAGCGGGAGAGGGATCGGTGAGCAGTTCTTC	CASSPTRTSGRGIGEQFF
TRBV12-3/TRBV12-4	.	TRBD2	TRBJ2-1	TGTGCCAGCAGTTCACCGACTAGCGGGGGACTCTTAAGGTCCTACAATGAGCAGTTCTTC	CASSSPTSGGLLRSYNEQFF
TRBV7-2	many	.	TRBJ1-1	TGTGCCAGCAGCCCCTCCGACATCGGGAACACTGAAGCTTTCTTT	CASSPSDIGNTEAFF
TRBV3-1	few	.	TRBJ1-4	TGTGCCAGCAGCCAAATATCGGAAAAACTGTTTTTT	CASSQISEKLFF
TRBV5-1	few	.	TRBJ2-3	TGCGCCAGCAGCTTACAGGGAGCGAACACAGATACGCAGTATTTT	CASSLQGANTDTQYF
TRBV7-2	many	.	TRBJ1-6	TGTGCCAGCAGTCGGGAGAGCTCCTATAATTCACCCCTCCACTTT	CASSRESSYNSPLHF
TRBV7-2	many	.	TRBJ2-1	TGTGCCAGCAGCTTAGGCGGCGCGGCTAACAAGAATGAGCAGTTCTTC	CASSLGGAANKNEQFF
TRBV6-2/TRBV6-3	few	.	TRBJ2-6	TGTGCCAGCAGTTCAGGAGACTCTGGGGCCAACGTCCTGACTTTC	CASSSGDSGANVLTF
TRBV7-8	many	TRBD1	TRBJ1-4	TGTGCCAGCAGCTCAGGACAGGGTTACGAAAAACTGTTTTTT	CASSSGQGYEKLFF
TRBV7-2	many	.	TRBJ2-7	TGTGCCAGCAGCTTAGAGGTGGGCGAGCAGTACTTC	CASSLEVGEQYF
TRBV5-6	many	TRBD2	TRBJ2-3	TGTGCCAGCAGCGTAAAACTAGCGAGCAGCACAGATACGCAGTATTTT	CASSVKLASSTDTQYF
TRBV20-1	few	TRBD1	TRBJ1-1	TGCACCCCCGTGGGGACAGCGCAGAACACTGAAGCTTTCTTT	CTPVGTAQNTEAFF
TRBV12-3/TRBV12-4	many	.	TRBJ2-7	TGTGCCAGCAGTTTAAGGGCAGGGCCTGGCGAGCAGTACTTC	CASSLRAGPGEQYF
TRBV7-1	many	.	TRBJ1-2	TGTGCCAGCAGCTCGAGTCTTACTGGCTACACCTTC	CASSSSLTGYTF
TRBV25-1	many	.	TRBJ1-6	TGTGCCAGCAGTGATTTGAGCGATTCACCCCTCCACTTT	CASSDLSDSPLHF
TRBV28	many	.	TRBJ2-7	TGTGCCAGCAGTTTCTTAGGGGCCACCTACGAGCAGTACTTC	CASSFLGATYEQYF
TRBV4-3	.	TRBD1	TRBJ1-5	TGCGCCAGCAGCCAAGATGGGACAGGGGGCAAGCCCCAGCATTTT	CASSQDGTGGKPQHF
TRBV25-1	many	.	TRBJ1-3	TGTGCCAGCAGTGATCCCAGGGCTGGAAACACCATATATTTT	CASSDPRAGNTIYF
TRBV28	many	.	TRBJ2-3	TGTGCCAGCAGCCGGGGGGCGGCCCAGATTCATACGCAGTATTTT	CASSRGAAQIHTQYF
TRBV23-1	few	TRBD1	TRBJ2-7	TGCGCCAGCAGTAGAACAGGGGGCGCGTCCACCGAGCAGTACTTC	CASSRTGGASTEQYF
TRBV28	.	.	TRBJ1-5	TGTGCCAGCAGTTTATCTGTGGGACCGGGCAATCAGCCCCAGCATTTT	CASSLSVGPGNQPQHF
TRBV14	.	.	TRBJ2-7	TGTGCCAGCAGCCGAAACAGGAACTCCTACGAGCAGTACTTC	CASSRNRNSYEQYF
TRBV4-3	many	.	TRBJ2-1	TGCGCCAGCAGCCAAGACGCCCCGGGTCCGGGCAATGAGCAGTTCTTC	CASSQDAPGPGNEQFF
TRBV6-2/TRBV6-3	many	.	TRBJ2-6	TGTGCCAGCAGTCCCTCACTGGGTGGGGCCAACGTCCTGACTTTC	CASSPSLGGANVLTF